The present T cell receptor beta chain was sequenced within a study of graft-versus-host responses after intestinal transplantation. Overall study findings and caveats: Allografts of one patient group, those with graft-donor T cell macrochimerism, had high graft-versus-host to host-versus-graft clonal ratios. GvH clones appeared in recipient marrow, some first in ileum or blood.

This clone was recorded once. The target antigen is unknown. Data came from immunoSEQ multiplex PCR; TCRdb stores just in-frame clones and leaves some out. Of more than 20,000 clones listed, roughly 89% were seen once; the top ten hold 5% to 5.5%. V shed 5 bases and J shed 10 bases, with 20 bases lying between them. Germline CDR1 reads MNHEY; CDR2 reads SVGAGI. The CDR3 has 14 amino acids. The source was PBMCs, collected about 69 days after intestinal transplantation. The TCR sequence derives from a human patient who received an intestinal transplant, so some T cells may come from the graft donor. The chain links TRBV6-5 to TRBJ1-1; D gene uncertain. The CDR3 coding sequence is TGTGCCAGCAGTGACCGTGGACGGGCGTATATAGCTTTCTTT. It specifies CASSDRGRAYIAFF.